This note documents a single T cell receptor (beta chain) sequence. V lost 0 bases, J lost 5 bases, and 11 bases lay in between. CDR1 and CDR2 (germline): SGDLS, YYNGEE. The CDR3 has 14 amino acids. The source of the sample is a study of technical replicates of blood from a few donors. Here immunoSEQ multiplex PCR was the method, and the copy in TCRdb shows in-frame clones only, minus some. The sample holds fewer than 65,000 clones, approximately 90% seen once. This TCR was sampled from a human donor in good health. Some clones in this sample may be carry-over from other donors' samples. The specimen was PBMCs. The chain has TRBV9 and TRBJ2-5; D ambiguous. The CDR3 nucleotides are TGTGCCAGCAGCGTAGAGTGGTCGGTGGAGACCCAGTACTTC. It yields the protein CASSVEWSVETQYF.